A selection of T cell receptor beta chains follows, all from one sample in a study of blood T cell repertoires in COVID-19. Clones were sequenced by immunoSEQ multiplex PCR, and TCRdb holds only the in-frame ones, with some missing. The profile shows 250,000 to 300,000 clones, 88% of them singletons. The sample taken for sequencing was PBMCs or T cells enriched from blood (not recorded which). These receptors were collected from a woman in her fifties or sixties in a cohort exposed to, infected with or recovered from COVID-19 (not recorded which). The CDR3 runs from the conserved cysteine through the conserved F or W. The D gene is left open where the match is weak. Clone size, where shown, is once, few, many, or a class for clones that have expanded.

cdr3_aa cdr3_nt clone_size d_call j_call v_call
CASSLVVGVNTIYF TGTGCCAGCAGTTTAGTTGTGGGAGTAAACACCATATATTTT - - TRBJ1-3 TRBV28
CASSSPGQGYTGELFF TGTGCCAGCAGCTCCCCCGGACAGGGATACACCGGGGAGCTGTTTTTT - TRBD1 TRBJ2-2 TRBV4-2
CASSYRAGGHNEQFF TGTGCCAGCAGTTACCGAGCGGGAGGGCACAATGAGCAGTTCTTC - TRBD2 TRBJ2-1 TRBV6-5
CATSLDGGTQYF TGTGCCACCAGTCTCGACGGGGGGACCCAGTACTTC - - TRBJ2-5 TRBV24-1
CATSAPGVLKETQYF TGTGCCACCAGCGCCCCCGGGGTCCTAAAAGAGACCCAGTACTTC - - TRBJ2-5 TRBV24-1
CASRAQVGGADTQYF TGTGCCAGCAGGGCCCAGGTAGGGGGCGCAGATACGCAGTATTTT - TRBD1 TRBJ2-3 TRBV5-4
CASSLGLAEQYF TGCGCCAGCAGCTTGGGATTAGCTGAGCAGTACTTC - - TRBJ2-7 TRBV5-1
CASSPGILAAGEQYF TGCGCCAGCAGCCCCGGGATTCTAGCGGCGGGAGAGCAGTACTTC few TRBD2 TRBJ2-7 TRBV5-1
CASSEFASGRARNEQFF TGCGCCAGCAGTGAGTTCGCTAGCGGGAGGGCCCGGAATGAGCAGTTCTTC - TRBD2 TRBJ2-1 TRBV10-1
CASSPRLAGDYEQYF TGTGCCAGCAGCCCCCGACTAGCGGGAGACTACGAGCAGTACTTC once TRBD2 TRBJ2-7 TRBV9
CASSFGTGSKDTQYF TGTGCCAGCAGCTTCGGGACAGGGTCGAAAGATACGCAGTATTTT - TRBD1 TRBJ2-3 TRBV7-2
CATSRDDKGFIGNTIYF TGTGCCACCAGCAGGGATGATAAGGGGTTTATCGGAAACACCATATATTTT - - TRBJ1-3 TRBV15
CALSRPGARNTIYF TGTGCCCTTTCCCGGCCAGGGGCCAGAAACACCATATATTTT - - TRBJ1-3 TRBV11-3
CASSPRGIAGEGGEQFF TGTGCCAGCTCACCCAGGGGGATAGCGGGAGAAGGAGGTGAGCAGTTCTTC - TRBD2 TRBJ2-1 TRBV18